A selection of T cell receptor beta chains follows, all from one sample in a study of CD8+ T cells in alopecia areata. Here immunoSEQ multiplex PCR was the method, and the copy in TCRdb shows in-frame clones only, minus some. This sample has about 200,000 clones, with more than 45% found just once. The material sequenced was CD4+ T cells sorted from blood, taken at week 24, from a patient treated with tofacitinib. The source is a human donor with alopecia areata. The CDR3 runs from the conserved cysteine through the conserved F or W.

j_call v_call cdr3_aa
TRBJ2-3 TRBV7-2 CASSARLAGNTDTQYF
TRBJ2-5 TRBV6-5 CASSGTRGKETQYF
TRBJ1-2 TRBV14 CASSPMKVYGYTF
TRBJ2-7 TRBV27 CASSPSGGTYEQYF
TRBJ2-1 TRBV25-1 CASSAQTSAPSSYNEQFF
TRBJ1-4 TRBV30 CAWSAGTGDKLFF
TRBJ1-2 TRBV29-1 CSATRQGADYGYTF
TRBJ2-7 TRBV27 CASSLKRDYEQYF
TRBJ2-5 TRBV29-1 CSVDRAGGVYETQYF
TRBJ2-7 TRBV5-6 CASSHRDRGFLSIDEQYF
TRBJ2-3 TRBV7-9 CASSPGATTDTQYF
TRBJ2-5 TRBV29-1 CSGGQGSQETQYF
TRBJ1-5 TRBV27 CASSLSQASRGNQPQHF
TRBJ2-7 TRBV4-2 CASSQHQGGSGGDYEQYF
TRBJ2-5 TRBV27 CASRPLRVGETQYF
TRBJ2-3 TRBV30 CASSGANTDTQYF
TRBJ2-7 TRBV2 CASSAGTSAYEQYF